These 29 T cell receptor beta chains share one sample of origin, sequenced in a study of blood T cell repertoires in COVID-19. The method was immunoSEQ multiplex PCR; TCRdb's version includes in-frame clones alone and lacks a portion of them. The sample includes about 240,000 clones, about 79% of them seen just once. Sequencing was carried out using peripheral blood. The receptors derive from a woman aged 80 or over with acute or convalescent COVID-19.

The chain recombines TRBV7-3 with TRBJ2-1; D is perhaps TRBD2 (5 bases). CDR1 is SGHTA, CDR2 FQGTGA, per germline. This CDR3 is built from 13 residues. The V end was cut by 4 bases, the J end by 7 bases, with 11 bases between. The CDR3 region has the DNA TGTGCCAGCAGCTCTTACTCGGGAAATGAGCAGTTCTTC. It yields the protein CASSSYSGNEQFF.

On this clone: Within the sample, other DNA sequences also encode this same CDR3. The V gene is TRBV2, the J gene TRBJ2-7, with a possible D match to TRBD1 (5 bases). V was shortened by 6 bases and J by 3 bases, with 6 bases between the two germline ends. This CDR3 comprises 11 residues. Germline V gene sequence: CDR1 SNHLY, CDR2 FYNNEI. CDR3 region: CASSDSYEQYF. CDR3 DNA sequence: TGTGCCAGCAGCGACAGCTACGAGCAGTACTTC.

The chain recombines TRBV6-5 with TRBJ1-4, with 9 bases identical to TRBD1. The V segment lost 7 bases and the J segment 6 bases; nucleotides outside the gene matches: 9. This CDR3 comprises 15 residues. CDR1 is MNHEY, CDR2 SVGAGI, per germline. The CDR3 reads CASTDGGTGYEKLFF. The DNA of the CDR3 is TGTGCCAGCACCGACGGGGGGACAGGGTATGAAAAACTGTTTTTT.

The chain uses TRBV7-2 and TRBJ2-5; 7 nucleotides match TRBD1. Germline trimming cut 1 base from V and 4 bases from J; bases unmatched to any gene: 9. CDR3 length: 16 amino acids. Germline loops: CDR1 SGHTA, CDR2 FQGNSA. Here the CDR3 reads CASSLEDRQGGETQYF. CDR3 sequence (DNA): TGTGCCAGCAGCTTAGAGGACCGACAGGGTGGAGAGACCCAGTACTTC. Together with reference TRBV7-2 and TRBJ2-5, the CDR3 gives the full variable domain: GAGVSQSPSNKVTEKGKDVELRCDPISGHTALYWYRQSLGQGLEFLIYFQGNSAPDKSGLPSDRFSAERTGGSVSTLTIQRTQQEDSAVYLCASSLEDRQGGETQYFGPGTRLLVL.

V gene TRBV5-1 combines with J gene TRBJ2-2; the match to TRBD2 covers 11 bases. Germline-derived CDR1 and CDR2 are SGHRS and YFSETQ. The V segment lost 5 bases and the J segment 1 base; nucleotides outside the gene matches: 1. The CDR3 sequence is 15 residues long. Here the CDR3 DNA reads TGCGCCAGCAGGACTAGCGGGGTGAACACCGGGGAGCTGTTTTTT. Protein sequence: CASRTSGVNTGELFF.

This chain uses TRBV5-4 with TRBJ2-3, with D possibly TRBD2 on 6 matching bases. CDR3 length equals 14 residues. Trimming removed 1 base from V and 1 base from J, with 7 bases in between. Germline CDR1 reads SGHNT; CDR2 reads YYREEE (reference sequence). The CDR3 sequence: CASSLSSGTDTQYF. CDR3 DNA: TGTGCCAGCAGCTTGTCTAGCGGCACAGATACGCAGTATTTT. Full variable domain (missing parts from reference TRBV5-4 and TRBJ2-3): ETGVTQSPTHLIKTRGQQVTLRCSSQSGHNTVSWYQQALGQGPQFIFQYYREEENGRGNFPPRFSGLQFPNYSSELNVNALELDDSALYLCASSLSSGTDTQYFGPGTRLTVL.

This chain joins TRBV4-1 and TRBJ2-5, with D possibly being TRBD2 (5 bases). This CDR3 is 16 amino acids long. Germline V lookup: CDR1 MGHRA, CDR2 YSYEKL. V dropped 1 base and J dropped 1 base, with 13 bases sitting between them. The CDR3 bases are TGCGCCAGCAGCCAAGGGAGTAGCGTCCTCCAAGAGACCCAGTACTTC. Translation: CASSQGSSVLQETQYF.

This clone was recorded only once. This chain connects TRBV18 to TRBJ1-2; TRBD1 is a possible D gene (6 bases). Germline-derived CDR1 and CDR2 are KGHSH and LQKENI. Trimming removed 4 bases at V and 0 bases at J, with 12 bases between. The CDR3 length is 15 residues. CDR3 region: CASSLQDSTNYGYTF. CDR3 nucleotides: TGTGCCAGCTCACTCCAGGACAGCACTAACTATGGCTACACCTTC.

The CDR3 spells CASSYRAGSGTGELFF. CDR3 nucleotides: TGTGCCAGCAGTTACCGAGCGGGGTCGGGGACCGGGGAGCTGTTTTTT. The chain is built from TRBV6-2 or TRBV6-3 and TRBJ2-2, with 7 positions matching TRBD2. The CDR3 totals 16 residues. After removal of 2 bases from V and 5 bases from J, the junction contained 8 bases not matched to a gene. The germline V gene encodes CDR1 MNHEY and CDR2 SVGEGT.

CDR3 sequence: CASSMGQGSYNEQFF. CDR3 nucleotide sequence: TGTGCCAGTAGTATGGGACAGGGCTCCTACAATGAGCAGTTCTTC. The rearrangement joins TRBV19 to TRBJ2-1; 9 positions match TRBD1. Germline loops: CDR1 LNHDA, CDR2 SQIVND (reference sequence). Losses at the gene ends were 3 bases for V and 0 bases for J; bases not matched to a gene: 0. CDR3 length: 15 amino acids.

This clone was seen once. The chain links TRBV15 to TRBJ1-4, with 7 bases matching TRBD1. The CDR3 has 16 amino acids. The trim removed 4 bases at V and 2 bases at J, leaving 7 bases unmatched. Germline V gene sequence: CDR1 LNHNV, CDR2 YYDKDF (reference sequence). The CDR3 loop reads CATSKTGFSTNEKLFF. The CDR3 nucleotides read TGTGCCACCAGCAAGACAGGGTTTAGCACTAATGAAAAACTGTTTTTT.

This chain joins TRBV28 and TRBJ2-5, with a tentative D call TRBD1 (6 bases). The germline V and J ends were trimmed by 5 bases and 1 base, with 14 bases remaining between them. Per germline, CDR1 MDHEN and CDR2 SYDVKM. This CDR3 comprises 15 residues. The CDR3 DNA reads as TGTGCCAGCAGTCGGGCAGGGGCCCGCCAAGAGACCCAGTACTTC. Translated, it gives CASSRAGARQETQYF.

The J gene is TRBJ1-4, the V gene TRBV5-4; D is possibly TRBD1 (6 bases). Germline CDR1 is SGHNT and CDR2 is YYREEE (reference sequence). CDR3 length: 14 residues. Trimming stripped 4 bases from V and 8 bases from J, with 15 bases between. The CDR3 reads CASSPGGGQEKLFF. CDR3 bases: TGTGCCAGCAGCCCGGGCGGGGGGCAGGAAAAACTGTTTTTT. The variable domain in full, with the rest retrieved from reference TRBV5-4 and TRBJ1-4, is ETGVTQSPTHLIKTRGQQVTLRCSSQSGHNTVSWYQQALGQGPQFIFQYYREEENGRGNFPPRFSGLQFPNYSSELNVNALELDDSALYLCASSPGGGQEKLFFGSGTQLSVL.

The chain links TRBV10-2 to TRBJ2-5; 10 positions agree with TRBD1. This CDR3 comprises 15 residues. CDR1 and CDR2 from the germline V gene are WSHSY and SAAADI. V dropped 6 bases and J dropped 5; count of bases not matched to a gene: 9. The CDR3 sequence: CASSRRTGGSETQYF. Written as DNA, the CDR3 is TGCGCCAGCAGCCGTCGGACAGGGGGTTCGGAGACCCAGTACTTC.

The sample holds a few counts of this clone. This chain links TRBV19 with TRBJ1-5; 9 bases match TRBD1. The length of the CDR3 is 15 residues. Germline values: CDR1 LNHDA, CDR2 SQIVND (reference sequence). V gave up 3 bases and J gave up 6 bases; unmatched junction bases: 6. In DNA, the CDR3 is TGTGCCAGTAGTATTGGGACAGGGCGAGGTCAGCCCCAGCATTTT. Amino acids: CASSIGTGRGQPQHF.

The CDR3 DNA reads TGTGCCAGCAGTTACTCTTTACAGGGCGGTACGCAGTATTTT. Its protein is CASSYSLQGGTQYF. J is TRBJ2-3 and V is TRBV6-5, with TRBD1 as a possible D gene (6 bases). Germline V lookup: CDR1 MNHEY, CDR2 SVGAGI. This CDR3 is built from 14 residues. With 0 bases removed from V and 8 bases from J, the gap between germline ends came to 12 bases.

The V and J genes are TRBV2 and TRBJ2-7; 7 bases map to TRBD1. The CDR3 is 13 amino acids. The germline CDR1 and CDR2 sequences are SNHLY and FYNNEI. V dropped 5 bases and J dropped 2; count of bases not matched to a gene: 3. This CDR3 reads CASSQGTAYEQYF. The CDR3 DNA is TGTGCCAGCAGTCAGGGGACAGCCTACGAGCAGTACTTC. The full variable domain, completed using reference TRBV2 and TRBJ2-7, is EPEVTQTPSHQVTQMGQEVILRCVPISNHLYFYWYRQILGQKVEFLVSFYNNEISEKSEIFDDQFSVERPDGSNFTLKIRSTKLEDSAMYFCASSQGTAYEQYFGPGTRLTVT.

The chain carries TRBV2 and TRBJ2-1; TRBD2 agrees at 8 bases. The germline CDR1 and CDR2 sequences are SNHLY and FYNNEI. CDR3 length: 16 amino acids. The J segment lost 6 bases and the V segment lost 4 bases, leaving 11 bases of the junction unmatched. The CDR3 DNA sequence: TGTGCCAGCAGTGTCGGGCTAGCGGGTGGGACCAATGAGCAGTTCTTC. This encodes CASSVGLAGGTNEQFF.

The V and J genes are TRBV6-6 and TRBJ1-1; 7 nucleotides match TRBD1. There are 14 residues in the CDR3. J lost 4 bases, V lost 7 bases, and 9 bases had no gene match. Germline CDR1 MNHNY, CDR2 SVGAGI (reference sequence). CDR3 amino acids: CASTLRGQATEAFF. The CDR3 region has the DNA TGTGCCAGCACCTTAAGGGGGCAGGCCACTGAAGCTTTCTTT.

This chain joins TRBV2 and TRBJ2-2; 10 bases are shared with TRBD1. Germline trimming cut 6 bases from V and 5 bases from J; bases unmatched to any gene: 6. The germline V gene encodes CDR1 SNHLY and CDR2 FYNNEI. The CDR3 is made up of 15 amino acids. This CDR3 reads CASSPPGQGTGELFF. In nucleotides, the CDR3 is TGTGCCAGCAGCCCCCCGGGACAGGGGACCGGGGAGCTGTTTTTT. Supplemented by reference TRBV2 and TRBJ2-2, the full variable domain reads EPEVTQTPSHQVTQMGQEVILRCVPISNHLYFYWYRQILGQKVEFLVSFYNNEISEKSEIFDDQFSVERPDGSNFTLKIRSTKLEDSAMYFCASSPPGQGTGELFFGEGSRLTVL.

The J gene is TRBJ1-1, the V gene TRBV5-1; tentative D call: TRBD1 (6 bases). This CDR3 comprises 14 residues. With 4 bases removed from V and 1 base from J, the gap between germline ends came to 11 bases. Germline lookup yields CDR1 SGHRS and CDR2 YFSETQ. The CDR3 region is CASSPGVANTEAFF. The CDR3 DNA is TGCGCCAGCAGCCCAGGGGTGGCGAACACTGAAGCTTTCTTT. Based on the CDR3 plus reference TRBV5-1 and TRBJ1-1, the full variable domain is KAGVTQTPRYLIKTRGQQVTLSCSPISGHRSVSWYQQTPGQGLQFLFEYFSETQRNKGNFPGRFSGRQFSNSRSEMNVSTLELGDSALYLCASSPGVANTEAFFGQGTRLTVV.

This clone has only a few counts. CDR3 coding DNA: TGTGCCAGCAGCCCTTGGACTAGCGGCTACGAGCAGTACTTC. This gives the protein CASSPWTSGYEQYF. The rearrangement uses TRBV11-2 and TRBJ2-7; 10 bases match TRBD2. Trimming removed 5 bases from V and 3 bases from J; junction bases left unmatched: 4. From germline, CDR1 is SGHAT and CDR2 FQNNGV. The CDR3 runs 14 residues.

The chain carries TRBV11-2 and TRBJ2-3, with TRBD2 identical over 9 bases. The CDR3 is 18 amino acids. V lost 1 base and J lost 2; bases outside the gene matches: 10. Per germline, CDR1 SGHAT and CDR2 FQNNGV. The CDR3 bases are TGTGCCAGCAGCTTAGGCCCCCAGGTAGCGGGGGTCACAGATACGCAGTATTTT. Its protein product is CASSLGPQVAGVTDTQYF.

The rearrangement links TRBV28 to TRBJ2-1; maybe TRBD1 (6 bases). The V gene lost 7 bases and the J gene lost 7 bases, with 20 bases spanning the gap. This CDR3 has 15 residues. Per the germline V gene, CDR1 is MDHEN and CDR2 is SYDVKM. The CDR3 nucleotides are TGTGCCAGCACGGCCCGATTCAGGGGCGAGAATGAGCAGTTCTTC. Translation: CASTARFRGENEQFF.

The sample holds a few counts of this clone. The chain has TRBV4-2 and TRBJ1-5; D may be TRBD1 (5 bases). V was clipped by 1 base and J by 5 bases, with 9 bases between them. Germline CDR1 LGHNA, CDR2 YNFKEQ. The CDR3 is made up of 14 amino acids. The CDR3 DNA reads TGTGCCAGCAGCCAAGGGTCGGGGGATCAGCCCCAGCATTTT. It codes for CASSQGSGDQPQHF.

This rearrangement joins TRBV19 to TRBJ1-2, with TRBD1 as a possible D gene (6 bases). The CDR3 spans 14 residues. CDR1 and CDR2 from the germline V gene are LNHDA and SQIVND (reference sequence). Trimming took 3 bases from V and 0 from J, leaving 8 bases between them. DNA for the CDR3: TGTGCCAGTAGTATTCAGGGGCCTAACTATGGCTACACCTTC. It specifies CASSIQGPNYGYTF.

CDR3 DNA: TGTGCCAGCACCCCTTGGGCAGGGCATGAAAAACTGTTTTTT. Protein sequence: CASTPWAGHEKLFF. V and J are TRBV27 and TRBJ1-4, with D perhaps matching TRBD1 (5 bases). The CDR3 covers 14 residues. Germline V gene sequence: CDR1 MNHEY, CDR2 SMNVEV (reference sequence). V lost 7 bases and J lost 6, with 15 bases in between.

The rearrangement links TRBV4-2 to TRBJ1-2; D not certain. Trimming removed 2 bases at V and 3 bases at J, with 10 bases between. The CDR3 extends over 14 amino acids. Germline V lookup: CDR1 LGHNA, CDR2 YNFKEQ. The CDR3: CASSQRGSDYGYTF. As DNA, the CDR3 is TGTGCCAGCAGCCAACGCGGGTCTGACTATGGCTACACCTTC.

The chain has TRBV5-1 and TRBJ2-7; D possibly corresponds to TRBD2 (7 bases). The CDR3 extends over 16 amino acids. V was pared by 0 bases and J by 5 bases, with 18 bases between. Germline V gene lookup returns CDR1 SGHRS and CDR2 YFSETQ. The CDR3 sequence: CASSLVPTGGRNEQYF. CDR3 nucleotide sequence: TGCGCCAGCAGCTTGGTTCCTACGGGGGGCCGGAACGAGCAGTACTTC.